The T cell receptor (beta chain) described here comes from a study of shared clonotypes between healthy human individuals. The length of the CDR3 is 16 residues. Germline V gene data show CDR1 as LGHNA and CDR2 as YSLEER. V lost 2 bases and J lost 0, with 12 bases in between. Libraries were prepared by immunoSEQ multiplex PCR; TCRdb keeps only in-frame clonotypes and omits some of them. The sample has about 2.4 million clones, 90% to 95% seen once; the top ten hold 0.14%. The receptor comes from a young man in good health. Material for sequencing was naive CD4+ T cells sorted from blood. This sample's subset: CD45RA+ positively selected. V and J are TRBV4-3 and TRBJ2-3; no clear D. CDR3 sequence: CASSQSGVFSTDTQYF. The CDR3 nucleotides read TGCGCCAGCAGCCAATCCGGTGTTTTTAGCACAGATACGCAGTATTTT.